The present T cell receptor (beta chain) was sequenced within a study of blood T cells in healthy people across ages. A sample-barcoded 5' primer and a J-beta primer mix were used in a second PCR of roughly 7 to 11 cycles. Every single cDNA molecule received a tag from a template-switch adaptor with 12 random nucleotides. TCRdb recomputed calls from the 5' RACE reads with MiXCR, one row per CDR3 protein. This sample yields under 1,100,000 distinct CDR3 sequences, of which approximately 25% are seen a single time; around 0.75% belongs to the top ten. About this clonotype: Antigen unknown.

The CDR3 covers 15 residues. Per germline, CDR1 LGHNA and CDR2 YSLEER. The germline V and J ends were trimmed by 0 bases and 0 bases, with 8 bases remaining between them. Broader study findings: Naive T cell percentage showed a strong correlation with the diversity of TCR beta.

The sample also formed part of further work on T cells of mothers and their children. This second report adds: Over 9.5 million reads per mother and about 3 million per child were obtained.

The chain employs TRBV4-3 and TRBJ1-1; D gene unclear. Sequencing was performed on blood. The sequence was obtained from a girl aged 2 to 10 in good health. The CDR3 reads CASSQDASVNTEAFF. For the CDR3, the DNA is TGCGCCAGCAGCCAAGACGCCTCGGTGAACACTGAAGCTTTCTTT.